One sample yielded the 16 T cell receptor beta chains listed below, sequenced in a study of early T cells in non-severe SARS-CoV-2 infection. MiXCR, run by TCRdb on the 5' RACE reads, gives a single entry per CDR3 protein. The sample consists of around 44,000 distinct CDR3 sequences, approximately 7.6% of them appearing once. Sequenced material: whole blood. These receptors were taken from an adult who was a healthcare worker with PCR-confirmed SARS-CoV-2 infection or an uninfected control (not recorded which).

On this clonotype: The junction and the germline gene differ at one end; a read error may be behind it. The genes are TRBV28 and TRBJ1-2; D is ambiguous. Germline values: CDR1 MDHEN, CDR2 SYDVKM. The CDR3 has 12 residues. CDR3 DNA: TGTGCCAGCCGTTTAGCTAACTATGGCTACACCTTC. This gives the protein CASRLANYGYTF.

J is TRBJ2-7 and V is TRBV5-1; TRBD1 is a possible D gene (6 bases). V was clipped by 0 bases and J by 5 bases, with 12 bases between them. Germline-derived CDR1 and CDR2 are SGHRS and YFSETQ. The CDR3 totals 14 residues. This CDR3 is CASSLELQGNEQYF. In nucleotides, the CDR3 is TGCGCCAGCAGCTTGGAACTACAGGGAAACGAGCAGTACTTC.

This chain links TRBV27 with TRBJ2-1, with 12 bases matching TRBD2. Germline V CDR1 and CDR2: MNHEY, SMNVEV (reference sequence). V dropped 2 bases and J dropped 10; count of bases not matched to a gene: 6. The CDR3 totals 15 residues. In DNA form, the CDR3 reads TGTGCCAGCAGTTTAGGTCTAGCGGGGGGGCGGGAGCAGTTCTTC. This gives the protein CASSLGLAGGREQFF.

Many counts were recorded for this clonotype. The V call is TRBV25-1, the J call TRBJ1-1, with 7 positions matching TRBD1. The CDR3 is 13 amino acids. V lost 6 bases and J lost 3; bases outside the gene matches: 4. The germline V gene has CDR1 MGHDK and CDR2 SYGVNS. The CDR3 DNA follows: TGTGCCAGCAGGGGGCAGGGGGACACTGAAGCTTTCTTT. Protein: CASRGQGDTEAFF.

This clonotype was seen at least ten times. V usage is TRBV6-4 and J usage is TRBJ1-6, with 7 nucleotides matching TRBD1. Germline V CDR1 and CDR2: MRHNA, SNTAGT. The CDR3 spans 15 residues. The V segment lost 0 bases and the J segment 9 bases; nucleotides outside the gene matches: 5. CDR3: CASSDSGTDPSPLHF. Written as DNA, the CDR3 is TGTGCCAGCAGTGACTCAGGGACAGACCCTTCACCCCTCCACTTT.

This clonotype was seen ten or more times. The chain combines TRBV4-1 with TRBJ1-4, with TRBD1 identical over 9 bases. V shed 3 bases and J 9 bases; nucleotides not matched to a gene: 5. The CDR3 consists of 14 residues. Germline-derived CDR1 and CDR2 are MGHRA and YSYEKL. In DNA, the CDR3 is TGCGCCAGCAGCCATCCGGGACAGGGAAAAAAACTGTTTTTT. Its translation is CASSHPGQGKKLFF.

V and J are TRBV6-2 or TRBV6-3 and TRBJ2-1; 12 bases are shared with TRBD2. Germline values: CDR1 MNHEY, CDR2 SVGEGT. CDR3 size: 18 residues. J was trimmed by 0 bases and V by 6 bases; bases with no gene match: 9. The DNA of the CDR3 is TGTGCCAGCAGAACCCTAGCGGGGGGGCCAAGCTCCTACAATGAGCAGTTCTTC. It specifies CASRTLAGGPSSYNEQFF.

This clonotype was counted only a few times. The junction shows a germline mismatch at one end, possibly a read error. The gene calls are TRBV5-4 and TRBJ2-3; 11 bases are a match to TRBD2. The CDR3 has 18 amino acids. Looked up from germline, CDR1 is SGHNT and CDR2 is YYREEE (reference sequence). CDR3 loop: CATSPVAGGRTSTDTQYF. Written as DNA, the CDR3 is TGTGCCACCAGCCCGGTAGCGGGGGGGAGAACTAGCACAGATACGCAGTATTTT.

This clonotype was detected a few times. This chain uses TRBV5-4 with TRBJ1-1; 11 nucleotides align to TRBD1. The CDR3 covers 16 residues. The germline gives CDR1 SGHNT, CDR2 YYREEE (reference sequence). J was trimmed by 4 bases and V by 5 bases; bases with no gene match: 10. The CDR3 region is CASSSPAGTGGTEAFF. The CDR3 DNA reads as TGTGCCAGCAGTTCCCCAGCGGGGACAGGGGGCACTGAAGCTTTCTTT.

This clonotype was detected ten times or more. The chain is built from TRBV7-9 and TRBJ1-2; a possible D gene is TRBD1 (6 bases). CDR3 length: 15 residues. Trimming stripped 1 base from V and 2 bases from J, with 11 bases between. Germline CDR1 is SEHNR and CDR2 is FQNEAQ (reference sequence). Written as DNA, the CDR3 is TGTGCCAGCAGCTTAGTGGACAGACCGAACTATGGCTACACCTTC. The encoded protein is CASSLVDRPNYGYTF.

In its sample, this clonotype was seen a few times. The chain links TRBV2 to TRBJ2-3; the D gene is possibly TRBD1 (5 bases). Germline values: CDR1 SNHLY, CDR2 FYNNEI. Trimming shortened V by 4 bases and J by 6 bases, and 5 bases separated the two germline ends. The CDR3 consists of 11 residues. In nucleotides, the CDR3 is TGTGCCAGCAGTGGGGGCGATACGCAGTATTTT. This encodes CASSGGDTQYF.

Worth noting for this clonotype: Given a much more abundant clone one base away, this may be a read error. This CDR3 reads CASTSRPGMNTEAFF. CDR3 nucleotide sequence: TGTGCCAGCACCTCCCGACCGGGGATGAACACTGAAGCTTTCTTT. The rearrangement uses TRBV12-3 or TRBV12-4 and TRBJ1-1; the D is unclear. The V end lost 7 bases, the J end lost 0 bases, and 15 bases lay between the germline ends. The CDR3 contains 15 residues.

This clonotype was seen ten or more times. The rearrangement uses TRBV20-1 and TRBJ1-1; maybe TRBD1 (6 bases). Germline-derived CDR1 and CDR2 are DFQATT and SNEGSKA (reference sequence). CDR3 size: 14 residues. The V and J ends lost 6 bases and 1 base respectively, with 15 bases between them. The DNA for the CDR3 is TGCAGTGCCGCCTTAGGGGGACCGAACACTGAAGCTTTCTTT. This encodes CSAALGGPNTEAFF.

This clonotype was picked up a small number of times. The J gene is TRBJ2-3, the V gene TRBV6-1; TRBD1 matches at 10 bases. V was clipped by 6 bases and J by 3 bases; unmatched bases: 9. Germline V gene lookup returns CDR1 MNHNS and CDR2 SASEGT. The CDR3 has 16 amino acids. The DNA of the CDR3 is TGTGCCAGCAGGTTCCGGGACAGGGGAGTAACAGATACGCAGTATTTT. Translating it yields CASRFRDRGVTDTQYF.

This chain connects TRBV7-9 to TRBJ1-5, with a tentative D call TRBD1 (5 bases). Between the trimmed V and J ends, which lost 5 bases and 6 bases, there was a span of 11 bases. Per the germline V gene, CDR1 is SEHNR and CDR2 is FQNEAQ (reference sequence). CDR3 length equals 13 residues. The CDR3 DNA reads as TGTGCCAGCAGCCCATCAGGGACTCAGCCCCAGCATTTT. Translating it yields CASSPSGTQPQHF.

This clonotype occurred many times. The chain has TRBV25-1 and TRBJ1-3; D perhaps matches TRBD1 (5 bases). V was shortened by 4 bases and J by 0 bases, with 16 bases between the two germline ends. CDR1 is MGHDK, CDR2 SYGVNS, per germline. The CDR3 totals 17 residues. CDR3 in DNA: TGTGCCAGCAGTGCCCACCGCGGGGCGTTCTCTGGAAACACCATATATTTT. Translation: CASSAHRGAFSGNTIYF.